The present T cell receptor beta chain was sequenced within a study of blood T cell repertoires in COVID-19. For the study at large: In each case, the material was cDNA or gDNA derived from T cells, B-cell-depleted T cells, or PBMCs.

V trimming: 0 bases; J trimming: 9 bases; junction bases outside the gene matches: 6. Germline loops: CDR1 SGHNT, CDR2 YYREEE (reference sequence). The CDR3 sequence is 15 residues long. Original processing notes: Amplified reference gene primers provided the basis for estimating nucleated cell counts. Method: immunoSEQ multiplex PCR; TCRdb's copy keeps in-frame clones and lacks some. V, J and clone size reflect that table, while D and trimming were determined from the DNA. The sample lists 55,000 to 80,000 clones; around 80% were seen once. Patients of the Seattle cohort, enrolled during active infection, were followed longitudinally.

This TCR came from a man aged 60 to 75 with COVID-19, enrolled during active disease. J is TRBJ2-3 and V is TRBV5-4; 11 bases map to TRBD2. The sequenced sample was peripheral blood. The CDR3 spells CASSLGLAGRQTQYF. CDR3 sequence (DNA): TGTGCCAGCAGCTTGGGACTAGCGGGACGTCAGACGCAGTATTTT. Drawing the rest from reference TRBV5-4 and TRBJ2-3, the complete variable domain is ETGVTQSPTHLIKTRGQQVTLRCSSQSGHNTVSWYQQALGQGPQFIFQYYREEENGRGNFPPRFSGLQFPNYSSELNVNALELDDSALYLCASSLGLAGRQTQYFGPGTRLTVL.